This T cell receptor beta chain was obtained from a study of beta chain features in type 1 diabetes. Study summary: In all, around 100,000,000 sorted cells from all samples were analyzed.

Study-level findings and limits: Shorter TCRB CDR3s, moderately but significantly so, were found in Type 1 diabetes patients in all four CD4+ subsets.

This clone was seen a few times. The antigen remains unidentified. Trimming took off 1 base at V and 7 bases at J, with 5 bases between the two ends. In germline, CDR1 is SSHAT, CDR2 FNYEAQ (reference sequence). The CDR3 spans 13 residues. Every isolated RNA sample was fully reverse transcribed, so sequencing captured expressed TCRB transcripts. Sequenced by immunoSEQ multiplex PCR; TCRdb stores in-frame clones only, minus some. Here the sample spans 400,000 to 500,000 clones, about 15% being singletons. The receptor comes from a man aged 25 to 40 in good health. Input material: naive CD4+ T cells from blood. The chain joins TRBV7-7 to TRBJ1-6, with D unresolved. CDR3 bases: TGTGCCAGCAGCTTAGGGACCAATTCACCCCTCCACTTT. Its translation: CASSLGTNSPLHF. Combining the CDR3 with reference TRBV7-7 and TRBJ1-6 gives the whole variable domain GAGVSQSPRYKVTKRGQDVTLRCDPISSHATLYWYQQALGQGPEFLTYFNYEAQPDKSGLPSDRFSAERPEGSISTLTIQRTEQRDSAMYRCASSLGTNSPLHFGNGTRLTVT.